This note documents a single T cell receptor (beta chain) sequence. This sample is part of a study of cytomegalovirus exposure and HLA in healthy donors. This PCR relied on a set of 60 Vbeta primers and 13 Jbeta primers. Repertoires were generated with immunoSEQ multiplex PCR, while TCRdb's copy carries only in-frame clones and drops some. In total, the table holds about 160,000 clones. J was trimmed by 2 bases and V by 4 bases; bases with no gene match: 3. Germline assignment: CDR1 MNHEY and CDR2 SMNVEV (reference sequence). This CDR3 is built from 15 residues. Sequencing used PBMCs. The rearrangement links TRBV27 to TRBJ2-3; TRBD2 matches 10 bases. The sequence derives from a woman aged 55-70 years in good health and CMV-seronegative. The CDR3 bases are TGTGCCAGCAGTTCCAGCGGGAGGGCCACAGATACGCAGTATTTT. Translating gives CASSSSGRATDTQYF.